The 26 T cell receptor beta chains reported below all come from one sample, sequenced in a study of brain T cells in children with intractable seizures (dated by TCRdb to the early 2020s). Reading the label with the study, this specimen's time point is: resected brain tissue, or blood drawn just prior to surgery. The method behind the library was the immunoSEQ multiplex PCR assay. TCRdb took this table from immuneACCESS and kept in-frame rearrangements with V and J called. Such tables lack part of the clones; where checked against another copy, unresolved V genes explain under half of the gap, and the rest is unexplained. Counted in this sample were 60,000 to 85,000 clones; approximately 94% of them appeared once. The ten most abundant clones make up roughly 1.5% of the sample. Sequenced here: peripheral blood, sampled at surgery. The receptors originated from a boy in the first two years of life with tuberous sclerosis and intractable seizures.

The chain combines TRBV25-1 with TRBJ2-7; the match to TRBD2 covers 13 bases. CDR1 MGHDK and CDR2 SYGVNS come from the germline V gene. The V and J ends lost 1 base and 2 bases, in that order; junction bases with no gene match: 5. This CDR3 is built from 17 residues. The CDR3: CASSEFGLAGVPYEQYF. The CDR3, as DNA: TGTGCCAGCAGTGAATTCGGACTAGCGGGAGTCCCCTACGAGCAGTACTTC.

The rearrangement links TRBV12-5 to TRBJ2-1; 7 bases map to TRBD1. The CDR3 consists of 19 residues. Germline lookup yields CDR1 LGHNT and CDR2 FRNRAP. The J segment lost 2 bases and the V segment lost 6 bases, leaving 19 bases of the junction unmatched. The CDR3 coding sequence is TGTGCTAGTGGCCGAGATTATCCTATGGACAGGCTGGCCTACAATGAGCAGTTCTTC. Translation gives CASGRDYPMDRLAYNEQFF. The variable domain in full, with the rest retrieved from reference TRBV12-5 and TRBJ2-1, is DARVTQTPRHKVTEMGQEVTMRCQPILGHNTVFWYRQTMMQGLELLAYFRNRAPLDDSGMPKDRFSAEMPDATLATLKIQPSEPRDSAVYFCASGRDYPMDRLAYNEQFFGPGTRLTVL.

This sequence joins TRBV7-2 and TRBJ1-1; tentatively, D is TRBD1 (5 bases). Germline CDR1 reads SGHTA; CDR2 reads FQGNSA. The CDR3 extends over 13 amino acids. Trimming took 3 bases from V and 3 from J, leaving 8 bases between them. In DNA, the CDR3 is TGTGCCAGCAGCTTCCGGACACACACTGAAGCTTTCTTT. This gives the protein CASSFRTHTEAFF.

V usage is TRBV25-1 and J usage is TRBJ1-1; no reliable D call. Germline V gene sequence: CDR1 MGHDK, CDR2 SYGVNS. The ends were cut back, 1 base at V and 2 bases at J, with 8 bases in the middle. This CDR3 is 14 amino acids long. The CDR3 DNA reads as TGTGCCAGCAGTGAATTCGGGGTAAACACTGAAGCTTTCTTT. Translation gives CASSEFGVNTEAFF.

The V and J genes are TRBV28 and TRBJ2-3; D might be TRBD1 (6 bases). The CDR3 runs 17 residues. V was shortened by 2 bases and J by 2 bases, with 17 bases between the two germline ends. Germline lookup yields CDR1 MDHEN and CDR2 SYDVKM. Written as DNA, the CDR3 is TGTGCCAGCAGTTTAATTGGTCAGGGGCGAATCACAGATACGCAGTATTTT. As protein: CASSLIGQGRITDTQYF.

V gene TRBV5-6 combines with J gene TRBJ1-1, with TRBD1 as a possible D gene (6 bases). Germline V gene lookup returns CDR1 SGHDT and CDR2 YYEEEE. The CDR3 length is 13 residues. With 3 bases removed from V and 5 bases from J, the gap between germline ends came to 11 bases. The CDR3 is CASSSGASTEAFF. The CDR3 bases are TGTGCCAGCAGCTCAGGGGCTAGTACTGAAGCTTTCTTT.

The chain employs TRBV6-2 or TRBV6-3 and TRBJ2-7, with unresolved D. Germline V gene lookup returns CDR1 MNHEY and CDR2 SVGEGT. The length of the CDR3 is 11 residues. V was pared by 5 bases and J by 6 bases, with 8 bases between. The CDR3 DNA sequence: TGTGCCAGCAGTCAATCGCGCGAGCAGTACTTC. Its translation is CASSQSREQYF.

V usage is TRBV9 and J usage is TRBJ2-5; 13 nucleotides agree with TRBD2. V dropped 0 bases and J dropped 4; count of bases not matched to a gene: 0. CDR3 length: 15 amino acids. CDR1 is SGDLS, CDR2 YYNGEE, per germline. Written as DNA, the CDR3 is TGTGCCAGCAGCGTAGGACTAGCGGGAGGAGAGACCCAGTACTTC. It translates to CASSVGLAGGETQYF.

This sequence joins TRBV9 and TRBJ2-5; 10 bases are a match to TRBD2. CDR1 and CDR2 (germline): SGDLS, YYNGEE. J was trimmed by 9 bases and V by 3 bases; bases with no gene match: 5. CDR3 length: 13 amino acids. The CDR3 nucleotides read TGTGCCAGCAGCGCTAGCGGGGGCCCCCCCCAGTACTTC. Residues: CASSASGGPPQYF.

The V gene is TRBV24-1, the J gene TRBJ2-2; 8 bases agree with TRBD1. The J segment lost 6 bases and the V segment lost 6 bases, leaving 11 bases of the junction unmatched. Germline CDR1 is KGHDR and CDR2 is SFDVKD. This CDR3 spans 16 amino acids. The CDR3 loop reads CATSSQDRVLPGELFF. The CDR3 nucleotides read TGTGCCACCAGTTCCCAGGACAGGGTTTTACCCGGGGAGCTGTTTTTT.

The rearrangement joins TRBV7-2 to TRBJ2-7; D may be TRBD2 (5 bases). CDR3 size: 13 residues. CDR1 and CDR2 from the germline V gene are SGHTA and FQGNSA. V was cut by 1 base and J by 6 bases, with 10 bases left in between. The DNA for the CDR3 is TGTGCCAGCAGCTTAGGGGCTAGCCCCGAGCAGTACTTC. It specifies CASSLGASPEQYF. Supplemented by reference TRBV7-2 and TRBJ2-7, the full variable domain reads GAGVSQSPSNKVTEKGKDVELRCDPISGHTALYWYRQSLGQGLEFLIYFQGNSAPDKSGLPSDRFSAERTGGSVSTLTIQRTQQEDSAVYLCASSLGASPEQYFGPGTRLTVT.

The rearrangement uses TRBV6-5 and TRBJ2-1; TRBD1 matches at 9 bases. The germline CDR1 and CDR2 sequences are MNHEY and SVGAGI. The CDR3 is 14 residues long. V lost 8 bases and J lost 7; bases outside the gene matches: 9. This chain's CDR3 is CASARDRDLNEQFF. The CDR3 DNA follows: TGTGCCAGCGCCCGGGACAGGGATCTAAATGAGCAGTTCTTC.

This chain links TRBV4-1 with TRBJ1-1, with 9 nucleotides matching TRBD1. This CDR3 has 18 residues. The germline V gene has CDR1 MGHRA and CDR2 YSYEKL. The V and J ends lost 0 bases and 0 bases, in that order; junction bases with no gene match: 8. CDR3: CASSQDPDRGWVNTEAFF. The CDR3 region has the DNA TGCGCCAGCAGCCAAGATCCGGACAGGGGATGGGTGAACACTGAAGCTTTCTTT.

The chain is built from TRBV6-5 and TRBJ1-1; D perhaps matches TRBD1 (6 bases). Per germline, CDR1 MNHEY and CDR2 SVGAGI. The germline V and J ends were trimmed by 8 bases and 3 bases, with 13 bases remaining between them. CDR3 length equals 13 residues. The CDR3 region is CASGQGIDTEAFF. The CDR3 region has the DNA TGTGCCAGCGGTCAGGGGATAGACACTGAAGCTTTCTTT.

This rearrangement joins TRBV7-9 to TRBJ2-5, with TRBD2 matching 13 bases. J lost 5 bases, V lost 5 bases, and 11 bases had no gene match. CDR3 length equals 17 residues. Germline assignment: CDR1 SEHNR and CDR2 FQNEAQ (reference sequence). The CDR3 spells CASSPPTSGRARETQYF. DNA for the CDR3: TGTGCCAGCAGCCCACCAACTAGCGGGAGGGCCAGGGAGACCCAGTACTTC.

This chain links TRBV9 with TRBJ2-2, with 12 bases aligning to TRBD2. Germline V lookup: CDR1 SGDLS, CDR2 YYNGEE. Trimming removed 2 bases from V and 5 bases from J; junction bases left unmatched: 7. The CDR3 runs 17 residues. CDR3 bases: TGTGCCAGCAGCGTCCCACTAGCGGGGGGTGGAACCGGGGAGCTGTTTTTT. It encodes CASSVPLAGGGTGELFF.

The chain combines TRBV30 with TRBJ2-1; 8 bases match TRBD2. The junction had 8 bases not matched to a gene; V was cut back by 5 bases and J by 5 bases. This CDR3 is built from 14 residues. Germline-derived CDR1 and CDR2 are GTSNPN and SVGIG (reference sequence). As DNA, the CDR3 is TGTGCCTGGTTGATCGGCGGGGGGAACAATGAGCAGTTCTTC. Translating gives CAWLIGGGNNEQFF.

The rearrangement joins TRBV19 to TRBJ1-1; D perhaps matches TRBD1 (6 bases). Trimming left V 5 bases short and J 8 bases short, with 12 bases between. CDR1 and CDR2 (germline): LNHDA, SQIVND (reference sequence). The CDR3 contains 12 residues. This CDR3 is CASSGGGFEAFF. CDR3 bases: TGTGCCAGTAGTGGGGGGGGCTTCGAAGCTTTCTTT. Looking up the rest from reference TRBV19 and TRBJ1-1 gives the full variable domain: DGGITQSPKYLFRKEGQNVTLSCEQNLNHDAMYWYRQDPGQGLRLIYYSQIVNDFQKGDIAEGYSVSREKKESFPLTVTSAQKNPTAFYLCASSGGGFEAFFGQGTRLTVV.

The rearrangement joins TRBV19 to TRBJ2-3; TRBD1 matches at 7 bases. Germline CDR1 LNHDA, CDR2 SQIVND (reference sequence). The length of the CDR3 is 16 residues. Losses at the gene ends were 10 bases for V and 2 bases for J; bases not matched to a gene: 15. Here the CDR3 reads CATHLEGDRNTDTQYF. For the CDR3, the DNA is TGTGCCACACACCTTGAGGGGGACAGAAACACAGATACGCAGTATTTT.

The chain recombines TRBV19 with TRBJ2-3, with a tentative D call TRBD1 (6 bases). Germline V gene data show CDR1 as LNHDA and CDR2 as SQIVND (reference sequence). V lost 1 base and J 1 base, leaving 12 bases between the germline ends. CDR3 length: 16 amino acids. This CDR3 reads CASSIAAGVGTDTQYF. The DNA of the CDR3 is TGTGCCAGTAGTATAGCAGCAGGGGTTGGCACAGATACGCAGTATTTT.

The rearrangement uses TRBV7-9 and TRBJ2-1, with unresolved D. The CDR3 is made up of 13 amino acids. The V end lost 1 base, the J end lost 4 bases, and 5 bases lay between the germline ends. Germline CDR1 reads SEHNR; CDR2 reads FQNEAQ (reference sequence). The DNA for the CDR3 is TGTGCCAGCAGCTTAGTGGGTTACAATGAGCAGTTCTTC. Its protein product is CASSLVGYNEQFF.

A remark on this clone: The sample contains more than one DNA sequence encoding this CDR3. The CDR3 protein is CASSLQNTGELFF. In DNA form, the CDR3 reads TGTGCCAGCAGCCTACAAAACACCGGGGAGCTGTTTTTT. The chain uses TRBV11-3 and TRBJ2-2; D remains ambiguous. Germline V gene data show CDR1 as SGHNT and CDR2 as YENEEA. The ends were cut back, 5 bases at V and 2 bases at J, with 6 bases in the middle. This CDR3 is built from 13 residues.

The chain couples TRBV27 to TRBJ2-7; weak D call: TRBD2 (6 bases). Germline V gives CDR1 MNHEY, CDR2 SMNVEV (reference sequence). V shed 4 bases and J shed 3 bases, with 34 bases lying between them. The CDR3 loop spans 21 amino acids. CDR3 in amino acids: CASSSITSTVRDSKFHYEQYF. In DNA form, the CDR3 reads TGTGCCAGCAGTTCCATCACTAGTACGGTGCGGGACTCAAAGTTCCACTACGAGCAGTACTTC.

The chain carries TRBV10-3 and TRBJ2-5; TRBD1 or TRBD2 may be the D gene (5 bases each). Germline V CDR1 and CDR2: ENHRY, SYGVKD. This CDR3 is built from 12 residues. Trimming cost V 8 bases and J 2 bases, with 9 bases left between them. The CDR3 loop reads CAIGTEQETQYF. CDR3 DNA: TGTGCCATCGGGACCGAGCAAGAGACCCAGTACTTC.

The J gene is TRBJ2-1, the V gene TRBV30, with a possible D match to TRBD2 (5 bases). V lost 3 bases to trimming and J lost 0 bases, with 9 bases between them. Germline lookup yields CDR1 GTSNPN and CDR2 SVGIG (reference sequence). The length of the CDR3 is 14 residues. CDR3 residues: CAWSPTSSYNEQFF. In DNA, the CDR3 is TGTGCCTGGAGCCCCACTAGCTCCTACAATGAGCAGTTCTTC.

The rearrangement joins TRBV28 to TRBJ1-6; TRBD1 agrees at 7 bases. With V trimmed by 2 bases and J by 8 bases, 9 bases remained unmatched. CDR3 length equals 16 residues. Germline V gene sequence: CDR1 MDHEN, CDR2 SYDVKM. The CDR3 loop is CASSLRMTGKDSPLHF. Here the CDR3 DNA reads TGTGCCAGCAGTTTAAGGATGACAGGGAAGGATTCACCCCTCCACTTT.